This T cell receptor (beta chain) stems from a study of CD8 T cells in ankylosing spondylitis. Study outcomes and limitations: The authors reported significant enrichment of disease-linked clones in matched ankylosing spondylitis synovial fluid.

Notes on this clonotype: What it binds is not known.

Generation of TCR beta libraries employed quantitative 5'-RACE incorporating molecular barcodes. TCRdb analysed the 5' RACE reads with MiXCR anew, one entry per CDR3 protein. This sample has under 170,000 distinct CDR3 sequences; around 42% occur once, and the top ten carry roughly 15%. With 4 bases removed from V and 3 bases from J, the gap between germline ends came to 20 bases. CDR1 is SGHDT, CDR2 YYEEEE, per germline. The CDR3 runs to 17 residues. The source material was synovial fluid, either unsorted or a sorted T cell fraction (not recorded which). The sequence derives from a male donor with ankylosing spondylitis. This chain joins TRBV5-6 and TRBJ2-1; D is undetermined. CDR3 DNA: TGTGCCAGCAGCGGTCTCCCTGACGGGCACTTCTACAATGAGCAGTTCTTC. The encoded protein is CASSGLPDGHFYNEQFF.